The clone carrying this TCR beta chain was seen a single time. Its specificity is not known. The junction shows a germline mismatch at one end, possibly a read error. Template material for amplifying TCR beta CDR3 regions consisted of RNA transcripts. The HTBI primer set served for first-round RT-PCR of the TCR CDR3. TCRdb analysed the multiplex PCR reads with MiXCR anew, one entry per CDR3 protein. The sample shows a few hundred thousand distinct CDR3 sequences, 22% of them seen only once. This sample is drawn from a study of T cells in Graves' hyperthyroidism and ophthalmopathy. About the study: Before any treatment, at initial diagnosis, peripheral blood was collected.

This CDR3 contains 15 residues. Germline assignment: CDR1 MNHGY and CDR2 SVAAGI. Lactation, pregnancy, other autoimmune disease or uncontrolled infection excluded patients. The authors obtained PBMCs from roughly 10 ml of fresh peripheral blood. Overall study results and limits: Blood also showed most of the thyroid clonotypes that were expanded above 0.001.

Sequencing input: blood. This TCR was recovered from a man aged 30 to 45 with Graves' ophthalmopathy. V gene TRBV6-9 combines with J gene TRBJ1-2; D remains unclear. The CDR3 sequence is CASSNSGYSNYGYTF. For the CDR3, the DNA is TGTGCCAGCAGTAATTCAGGCTACTCTAACTATGGCTACACCTTC.